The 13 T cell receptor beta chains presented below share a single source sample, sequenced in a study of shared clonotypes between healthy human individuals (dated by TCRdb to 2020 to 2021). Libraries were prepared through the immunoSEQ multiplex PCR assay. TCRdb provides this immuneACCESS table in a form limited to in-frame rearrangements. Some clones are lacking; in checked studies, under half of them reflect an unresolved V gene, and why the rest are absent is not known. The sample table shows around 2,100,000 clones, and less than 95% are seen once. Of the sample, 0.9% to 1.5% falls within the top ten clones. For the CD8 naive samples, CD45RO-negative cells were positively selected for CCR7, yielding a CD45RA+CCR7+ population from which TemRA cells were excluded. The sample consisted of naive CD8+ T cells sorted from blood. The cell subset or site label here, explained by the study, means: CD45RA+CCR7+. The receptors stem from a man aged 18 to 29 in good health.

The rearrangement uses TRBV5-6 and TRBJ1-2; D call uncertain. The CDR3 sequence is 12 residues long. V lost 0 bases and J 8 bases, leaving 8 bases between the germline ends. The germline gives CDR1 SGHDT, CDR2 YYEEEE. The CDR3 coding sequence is TGTGCCAGCAGCTTGGAATACAGCGGCTACACCTTC. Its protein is CASSLEYSGYTF.

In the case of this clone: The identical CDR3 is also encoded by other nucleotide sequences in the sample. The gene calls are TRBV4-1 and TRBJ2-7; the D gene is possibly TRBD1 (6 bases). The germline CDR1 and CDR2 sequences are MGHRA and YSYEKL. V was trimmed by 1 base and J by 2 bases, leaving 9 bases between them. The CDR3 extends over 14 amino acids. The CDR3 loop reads CASSQGQGTYEQYF. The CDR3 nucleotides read TGCGCCAGCAGCCAAGGGCAGGGGACCTACGAGCAGTACTTC.

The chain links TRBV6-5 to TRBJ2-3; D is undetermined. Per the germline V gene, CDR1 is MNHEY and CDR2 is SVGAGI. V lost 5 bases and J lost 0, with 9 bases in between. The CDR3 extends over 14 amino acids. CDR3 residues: CASSLSPSTDTQYF. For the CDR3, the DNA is TGTGCCAGCAGTCTAAGTCCTAGCACAGATACGCAGTATTTT.

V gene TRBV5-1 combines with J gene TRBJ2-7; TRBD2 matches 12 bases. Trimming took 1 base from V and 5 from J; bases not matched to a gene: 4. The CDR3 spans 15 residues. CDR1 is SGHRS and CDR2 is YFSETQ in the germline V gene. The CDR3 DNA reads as TGCGCCAGCAGCTTGACTAGCGGGAGGCTCGACGAGCAGTACTTC. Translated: CASSLTSGRLDEQYF. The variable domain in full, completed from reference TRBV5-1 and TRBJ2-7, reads KAGVTQTPRYLIKTRGQQVTLSCSPISGHRSVSWYQQTPGQGLQFLFEYFSETQRNKGNFPGRFSGRQFSNSRSEMNVSTLELGDSALYLCASSLTSGRLDEQYFGPGTRLTVT.

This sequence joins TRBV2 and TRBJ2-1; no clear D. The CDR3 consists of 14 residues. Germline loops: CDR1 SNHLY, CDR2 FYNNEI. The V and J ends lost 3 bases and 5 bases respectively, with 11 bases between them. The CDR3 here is CASSDPNLNNEQFF. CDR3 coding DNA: TGTGCCAGCAGTGACCCGAACCTTAACAATGAGCAGTTCTTC.

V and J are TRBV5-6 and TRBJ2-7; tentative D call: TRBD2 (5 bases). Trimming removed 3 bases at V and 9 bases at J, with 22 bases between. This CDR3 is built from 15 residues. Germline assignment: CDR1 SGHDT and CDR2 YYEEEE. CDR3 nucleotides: TGTGCCAGCAGCTCGACCTCAGGACTTGTTCTTGGGCAGTACTTC. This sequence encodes CASSSTSGLVLGQYF.

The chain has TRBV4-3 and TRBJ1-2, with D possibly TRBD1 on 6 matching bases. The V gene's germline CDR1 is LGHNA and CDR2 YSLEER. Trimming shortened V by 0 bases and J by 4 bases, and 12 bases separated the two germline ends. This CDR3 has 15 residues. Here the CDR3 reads CASSQDDRQFYGYTF. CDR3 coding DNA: TGCGCCAGCAGCCAAGACGACAGGCAGTTCTATGGCTACACCTTC.

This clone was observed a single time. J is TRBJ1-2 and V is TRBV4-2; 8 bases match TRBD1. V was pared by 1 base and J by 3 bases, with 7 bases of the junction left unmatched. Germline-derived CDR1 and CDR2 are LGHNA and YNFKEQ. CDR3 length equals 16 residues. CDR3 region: CASSQVHQGADYGYTF. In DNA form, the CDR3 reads TGTGCCAGCAGCCAAGTCCATCAGGGGGCGGACTATGGCTACACCTTC.

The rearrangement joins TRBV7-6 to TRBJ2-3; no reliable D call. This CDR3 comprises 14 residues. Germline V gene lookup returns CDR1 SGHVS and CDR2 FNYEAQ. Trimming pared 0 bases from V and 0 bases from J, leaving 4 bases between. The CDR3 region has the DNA TGTGCCAGCAGCTTAGCGCAAAGCACAGATACGCAGTATTTT. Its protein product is CASSLAQSTDTQYF.

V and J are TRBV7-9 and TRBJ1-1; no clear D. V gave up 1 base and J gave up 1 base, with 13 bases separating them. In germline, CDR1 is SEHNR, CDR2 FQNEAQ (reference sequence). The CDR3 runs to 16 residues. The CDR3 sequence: CASSLVGSTRNTEAFF. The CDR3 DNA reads TGTGCCAGCAGCTTAGTTGGCAGCACACGGAACACTGAAGCTTTCTTT.

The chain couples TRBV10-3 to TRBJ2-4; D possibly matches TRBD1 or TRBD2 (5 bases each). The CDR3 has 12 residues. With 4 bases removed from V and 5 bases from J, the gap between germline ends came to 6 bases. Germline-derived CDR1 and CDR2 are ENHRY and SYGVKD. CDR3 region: CAISGDQNIQYF. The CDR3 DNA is TGTGCCATCAGTGGGGACCAAAACATTCAGTACTTC.

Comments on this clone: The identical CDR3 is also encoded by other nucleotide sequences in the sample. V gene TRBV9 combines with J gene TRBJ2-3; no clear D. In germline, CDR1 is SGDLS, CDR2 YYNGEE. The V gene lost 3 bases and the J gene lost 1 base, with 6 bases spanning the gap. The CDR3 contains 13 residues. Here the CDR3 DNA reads TGTGCCAGCAGCGCGACCGGCACAGATACGCAGTATTTT. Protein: CASSATGTDTQYF.

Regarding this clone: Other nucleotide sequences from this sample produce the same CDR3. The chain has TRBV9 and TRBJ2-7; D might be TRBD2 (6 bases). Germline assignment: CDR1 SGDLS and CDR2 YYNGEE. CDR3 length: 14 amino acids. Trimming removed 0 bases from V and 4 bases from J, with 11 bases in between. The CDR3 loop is CASSVGGGGYEQYF. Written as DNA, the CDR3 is TGTGCCAGCAGCGTAGGGGGAGGCGGTTACGAGCAGTACTTC.